Sequencing of this T cell receptor (beta chain) was carried out in a study of cytomegalovirus exposure and HLA in healthy donors. Study-level background: Early on, a data release was issued that held about 85 million unique TCRs from HLA-typed donors.

As concerns this clone: Its antigen remains unknown.

The study ran its PCR with 60 Vbeta and 13 Jbeta primers. Using immunoSEQ multiplex PCR, the repertoire was profiled, and TCRdb retains in-frame clones only, with some absent. Among about 88,000 clones listed, 90% were seen once. Study-wide findings and caveats: Analysis was carried out at a later point, and it linked a missense DCLRE1C variant to TCR beta V- and J-gene trimming.

The sequence derives from a man between 18 and 35 years old in good health and CMV-seronegative. The sample was PBMCs.

CDR3 nucleotides: TGTGCCAGCAGCTCTTATCGGGGACAGGCCGCCTACGAGCAGTACTTC. This sequence encodes CASSSYRGQAAYEQYF. The chain uses TRBV7-6 and TRBJ2-7; TRBD1 matches 8 bases. CDR3 length equals 16 residues. Germline CDR1 reads SGHVS; CDR2 reads FNYEAQ. V lost 4 bases, J lost 2 bases, and 10 bases stayed unmatched.